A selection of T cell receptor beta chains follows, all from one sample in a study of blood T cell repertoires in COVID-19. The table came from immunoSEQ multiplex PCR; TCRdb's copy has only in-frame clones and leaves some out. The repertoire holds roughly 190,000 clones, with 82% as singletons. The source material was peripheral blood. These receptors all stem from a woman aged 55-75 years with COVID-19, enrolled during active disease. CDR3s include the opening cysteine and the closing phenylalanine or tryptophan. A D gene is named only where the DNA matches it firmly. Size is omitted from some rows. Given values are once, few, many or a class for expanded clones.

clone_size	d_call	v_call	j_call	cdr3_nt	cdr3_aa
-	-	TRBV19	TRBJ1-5	TGTGCCAGTAGTATGCGAGGTTCCGGCAGGATCGGGGTGGCCCAGCATTTT	CASSMRGSGRIGVAQHF
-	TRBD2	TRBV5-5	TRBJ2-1	TGTGCCAGCGATCAAACACCATCTAGCGGGGGCCGGGGTGAGCAGTTCTTC	CASDQTPSSGGRGEQFF
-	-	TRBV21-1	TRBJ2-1	TGTGCCAGCAGCCCTCGACTAGCGGGGTACAATGAGCAGTTCTTC	CASSPRLAGYNEQFF
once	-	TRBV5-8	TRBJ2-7	TGTGCCAGCAGCCTGACCGGGACAAAACCCTACGAGCAGTACTTC	CASSLTGTKPYEQYF
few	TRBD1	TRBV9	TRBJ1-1	TGTGCCAGCACCCCAGAGGACAGGGTGATGGTCACTGAAGCTTTCTTT	CASTPEDRVMVTEAFF
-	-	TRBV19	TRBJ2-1	TGTGCCAGTAGTCGGGAAAGCTCCTACAATGAGCAGTTCTTC	CASSRESSYNEQFF
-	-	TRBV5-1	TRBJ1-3	TGCGCCAGCAGCTTGTATATAGTAGCCTCTGGAAACACCATATATTTT	CASSLYIVASGNTIYF
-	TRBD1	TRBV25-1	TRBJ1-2	TGTGCCAGCAGTGGCTATCCACCGGGACAGGGGAACTATGGCTACACCTTC	CASSGYPPGQGNYGYTF
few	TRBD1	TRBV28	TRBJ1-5	TGTGCCAGCAGTCTCCGGACAGGGGGCAATCAGCCCCAGCATTTT	CASSLRTGGNQPQHF
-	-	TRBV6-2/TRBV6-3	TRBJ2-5	TGTGCCAGCAGTTATCCCGACAGTCAAGAGACCCAGTACTTC	CASSYPDSQETQYF
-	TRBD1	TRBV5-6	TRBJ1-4	TGTGCCAGCAGCTTGACGGGGACAGGGTATGAAAAACTGTTTTTT	CASSLTGTGYEKLFF
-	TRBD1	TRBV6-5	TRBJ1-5	TGTGCCAGCAGACTGACAGGGCATCCTCAGCCCCAGCATTTT	CASRLTGHPQPQHF
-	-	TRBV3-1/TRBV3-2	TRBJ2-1	TGTGCCAGCAGCCAGAAGCCCCAGGCACACAATGAGCAGTTCTTC	CASSQKPQAHNEQFF
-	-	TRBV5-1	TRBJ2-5	TGCGCCAGCAGCTTGGGTCTAGCGACAACTCAAGAGACCCAGTACTTC	CASSLGLATTQETQYF
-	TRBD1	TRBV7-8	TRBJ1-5	TGTGCCAGCAGCCGCCGGGACAGGGCTCAGCAGCCCCAGCATTTT	CASSRRDRAQQPQHF
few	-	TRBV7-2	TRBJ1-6	TGTGCCAGCAGCTTCGTCAATTCACCCCTCCACTTT	CASSFVNSPLHF
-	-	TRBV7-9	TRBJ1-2	TGTGCCAGCAGCTTAAGGGGGACAACCTATGGCTACACCTTC	CASSLRGTTYGYTF
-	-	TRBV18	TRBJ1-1	TGTGCCAGCTCACAACAATTGAACACTGAAGCTTTCTTT	CASSQQLNTEAFF
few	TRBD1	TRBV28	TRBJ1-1	TGTGCCAGCAGTCCCCGGACAGGGAAGACTGAAGCTTTCTTT	CASSPRTGKTEAFF
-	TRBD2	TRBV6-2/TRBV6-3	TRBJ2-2	TGTGCCAGCAGTTACTCATGGGGGAGGGCCGCGGGGGAGCTGTTTTTT	CASSYSWGRAAGELFF
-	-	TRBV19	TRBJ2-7	TGTGCCAGTAGTATATCCACCCAGGGTAGCGAGCAGTACTTC	CASSISTQGSEQYF
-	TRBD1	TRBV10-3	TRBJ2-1	TGTGCCATCAGGTCGACAGGGGTGGGTTACAATGAGCAGTTCTTC	CAIRSTGVGYNEQFF
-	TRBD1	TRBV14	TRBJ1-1	TGTGCCAGCAGCCAACGGACAGGGAGGGGCACTGAAGCTTTCTTT	CASSQRTGRGTEAFF
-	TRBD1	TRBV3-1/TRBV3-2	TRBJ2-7	TGTGCCAGCAGCCAAGGACCGGGACAGGGGTTCAACGAGCAGTACTTC	CASSQGPGQGFNEQYF
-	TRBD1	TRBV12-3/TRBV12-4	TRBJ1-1	TGTGCCAGCAGTCGGACAGGGGGCACTGAAGCTTTCTTT	CASSRTGGTEAFF
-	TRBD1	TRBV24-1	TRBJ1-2	TGTGCCACCTCGGACAGGACGGTTGGCTACACCTTC	CATSDRTVGYTF